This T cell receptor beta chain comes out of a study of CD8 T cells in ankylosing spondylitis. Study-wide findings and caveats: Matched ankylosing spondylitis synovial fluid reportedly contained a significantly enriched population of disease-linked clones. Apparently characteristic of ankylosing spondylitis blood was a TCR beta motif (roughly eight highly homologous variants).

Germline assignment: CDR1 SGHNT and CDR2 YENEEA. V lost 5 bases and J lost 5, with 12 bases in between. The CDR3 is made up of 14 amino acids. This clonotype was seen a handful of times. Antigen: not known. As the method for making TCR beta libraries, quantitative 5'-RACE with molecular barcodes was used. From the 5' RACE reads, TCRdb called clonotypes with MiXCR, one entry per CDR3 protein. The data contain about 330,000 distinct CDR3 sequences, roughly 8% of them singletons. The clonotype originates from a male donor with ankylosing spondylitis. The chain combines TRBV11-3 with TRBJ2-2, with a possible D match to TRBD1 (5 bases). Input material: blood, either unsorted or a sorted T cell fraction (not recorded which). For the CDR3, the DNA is TGTGCCAGCAGCATCCAAAGGGGTACCGGGGAGCTGTTTTTT. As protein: CASSIQRGTGELFF. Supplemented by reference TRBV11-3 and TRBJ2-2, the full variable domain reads EAGVVQSPRYKIIEKKQPVAFWCNPISGHNTLYWYLQNLGQGPELLIRYENEEAVDDSQLPKDRFSAERLKGVDSTLKIQPAELGDSAVYLCASSIQRGTGELFFGEGSRLTVL.